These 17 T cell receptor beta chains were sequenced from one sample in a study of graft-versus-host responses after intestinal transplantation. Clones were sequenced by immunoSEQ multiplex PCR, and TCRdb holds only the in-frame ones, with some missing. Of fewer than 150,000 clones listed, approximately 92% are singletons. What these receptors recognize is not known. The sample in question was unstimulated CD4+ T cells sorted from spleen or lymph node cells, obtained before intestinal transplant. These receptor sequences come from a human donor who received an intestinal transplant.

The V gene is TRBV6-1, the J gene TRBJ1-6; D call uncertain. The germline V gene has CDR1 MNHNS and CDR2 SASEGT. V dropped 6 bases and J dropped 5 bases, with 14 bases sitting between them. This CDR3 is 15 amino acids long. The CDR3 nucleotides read TGTGCCAGCAGGGGTCCACCTGGCGATAATTCACCCCTCCACTTT. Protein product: CASRGPPGDNSPLHF.

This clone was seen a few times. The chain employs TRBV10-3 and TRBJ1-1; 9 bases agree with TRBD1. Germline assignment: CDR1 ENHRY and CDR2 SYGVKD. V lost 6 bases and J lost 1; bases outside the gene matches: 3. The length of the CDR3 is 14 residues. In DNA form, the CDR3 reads TGTGCCATCAGGGGACAGGGATCGAACACTGAAGCTTTCTTT. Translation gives CAIRGQGSNTEAFF.

The CDR3 is CASSLRPGITYNSPLHF. In DNA form, the CDR3 reads TGTGCCAGCTCACTCAGACCAGGGATAACCTATAATTCACCCCTCCACTTT. The chain couples TRBV18 to TRBJ1-6, with D tentatively TRBD1 (5 bases). Germline loops: CDR1 KGHSH, CDR2 LQKENI. The CDR3 runs to 17 residues. V gave up 4 bases and J gave up 2 bases, with 15 bases separating them.

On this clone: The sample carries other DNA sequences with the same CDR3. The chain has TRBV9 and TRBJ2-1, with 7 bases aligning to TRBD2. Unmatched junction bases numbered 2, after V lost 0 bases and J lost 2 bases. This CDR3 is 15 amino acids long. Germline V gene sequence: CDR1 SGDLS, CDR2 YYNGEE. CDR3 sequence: CASSVVAGAYNEQFF. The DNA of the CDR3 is TGTGCCAGCAGCGTAGTGGCGGGGGCCTACAATGAGCAGTTCTTC.

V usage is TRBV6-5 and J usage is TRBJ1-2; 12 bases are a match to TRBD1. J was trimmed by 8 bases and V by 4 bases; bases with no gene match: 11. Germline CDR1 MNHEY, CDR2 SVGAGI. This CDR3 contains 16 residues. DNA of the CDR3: TGTGCCAGCAGTTTCCCACCGGGACAGGGGGCCTCGGGCTACACCTTC. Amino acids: CASSFPPGQGASGYTF.

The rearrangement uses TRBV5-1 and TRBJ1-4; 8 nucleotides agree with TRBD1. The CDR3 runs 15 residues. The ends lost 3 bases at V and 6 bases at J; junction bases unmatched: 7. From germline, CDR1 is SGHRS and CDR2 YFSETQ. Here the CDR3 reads CASSYQGAGDEKLFF. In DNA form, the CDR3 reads TGCGCCAGCAGCTACCAGGGGGCCGGGGATGAAAAACTGTTTTTT.

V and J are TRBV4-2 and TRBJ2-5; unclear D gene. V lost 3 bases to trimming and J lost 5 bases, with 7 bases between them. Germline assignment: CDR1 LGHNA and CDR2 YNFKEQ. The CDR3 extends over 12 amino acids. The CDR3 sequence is CASSHDRETQYF. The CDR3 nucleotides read TGTGCCAGCAGCCACGACCGGGAGACCCAGTACTTC.

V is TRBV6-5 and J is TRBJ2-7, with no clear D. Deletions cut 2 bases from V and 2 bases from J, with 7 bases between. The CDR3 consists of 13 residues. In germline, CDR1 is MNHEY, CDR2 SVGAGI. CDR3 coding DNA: TGTGCCAGCAGTTACGAGAAAACCTACGAGCAGTACTTC. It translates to CASSYEKTYEQYF.

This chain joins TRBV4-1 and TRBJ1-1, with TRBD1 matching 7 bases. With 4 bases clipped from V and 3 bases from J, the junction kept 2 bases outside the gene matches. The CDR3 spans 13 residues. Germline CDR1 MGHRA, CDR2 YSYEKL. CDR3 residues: CASSLGTDTEAFF. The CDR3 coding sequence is TGCGCCAGCAGCCTCGGGACAGACACTGAAGCTTTCTTT.

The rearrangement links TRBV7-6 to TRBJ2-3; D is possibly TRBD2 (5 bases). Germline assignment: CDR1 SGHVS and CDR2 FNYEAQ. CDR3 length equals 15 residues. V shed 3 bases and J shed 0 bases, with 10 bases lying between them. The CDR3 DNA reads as TGTGCCAGCAGCTTTTATAGAGGGAGCACAGATACGCAGTATTTT. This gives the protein CASSFYRGSTDTQYF.

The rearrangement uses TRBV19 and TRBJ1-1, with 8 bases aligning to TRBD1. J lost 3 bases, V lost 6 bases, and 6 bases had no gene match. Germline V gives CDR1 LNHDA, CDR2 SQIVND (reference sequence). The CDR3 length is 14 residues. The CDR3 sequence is CASRRQGADTEAFF. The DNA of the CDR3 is TGTGCCAGTAGGAGGCAGGGGGCGGACACTGAAGCTTTCTTT.

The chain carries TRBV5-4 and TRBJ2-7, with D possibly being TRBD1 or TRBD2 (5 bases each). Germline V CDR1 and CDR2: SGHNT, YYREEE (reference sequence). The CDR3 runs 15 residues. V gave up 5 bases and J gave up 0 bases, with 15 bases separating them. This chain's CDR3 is CASRGGTESSYEQYF. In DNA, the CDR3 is TGTGCCAGCAGGGGTGGGACGGAGAGCTCCTACGAGCAGTACTTC. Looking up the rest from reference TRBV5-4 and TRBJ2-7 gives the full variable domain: ETGVTQSPTHLIKTRGQQVTLRCSSQSGHNTVSWYQQALGQGPQFIFQYYREEENGRGNFPPRFSGLQFPNYSSELNVNALELDDSALYLCASRGGTESSYEQYFGPGTRLTVT.

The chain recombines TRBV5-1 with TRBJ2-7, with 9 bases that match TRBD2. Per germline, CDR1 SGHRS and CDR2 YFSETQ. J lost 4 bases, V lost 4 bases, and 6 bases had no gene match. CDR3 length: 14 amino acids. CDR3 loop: CASSGAGGPYEQYF. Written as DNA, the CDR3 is TGCGCCAGCAGCGGAGCGGGGGGCCCTTACGAGCAGTACTTC.

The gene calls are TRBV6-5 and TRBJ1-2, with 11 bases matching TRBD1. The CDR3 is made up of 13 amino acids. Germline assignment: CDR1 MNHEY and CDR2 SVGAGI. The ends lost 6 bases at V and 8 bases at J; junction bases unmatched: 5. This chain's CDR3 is CASRGQGARGYTF. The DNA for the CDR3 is TGTGCCAGCAGAGGACAGGGGGCAAGAGGCTACACCTTC.

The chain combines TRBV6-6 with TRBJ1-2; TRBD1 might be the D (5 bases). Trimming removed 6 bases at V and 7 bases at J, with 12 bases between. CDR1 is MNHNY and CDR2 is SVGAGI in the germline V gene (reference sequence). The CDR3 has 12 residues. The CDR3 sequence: CASSHDTGGYTF. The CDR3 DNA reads TGTGCCAGCAGCCATGACACAGGTGGCTACACCTTC.

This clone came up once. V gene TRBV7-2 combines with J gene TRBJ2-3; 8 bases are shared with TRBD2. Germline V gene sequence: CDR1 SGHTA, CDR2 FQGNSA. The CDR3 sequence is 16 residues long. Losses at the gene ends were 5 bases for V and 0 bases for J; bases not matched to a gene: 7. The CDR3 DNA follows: TGTGCCAGCAGCCAACCCGGACTAGCTAGCACAGATACGCAGTATTTT. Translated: CASSQPGLASTDTQYF.

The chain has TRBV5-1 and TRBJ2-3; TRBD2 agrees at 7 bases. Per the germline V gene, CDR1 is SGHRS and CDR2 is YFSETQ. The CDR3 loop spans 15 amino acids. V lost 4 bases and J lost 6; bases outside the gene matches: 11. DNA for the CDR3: TGCGCCAGCAGCCCCCGGGGGGTGCCCCAGGATACGCAGTATTTT. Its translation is CASSPRGVPQDTQYF.